The 3 T cell receptor beta chains below come from one sample, sequenced in a study of blood T cell repertoires in COVID-19 (dated by TCRdb to 2020 to 2021). The library was made by the immunoSEQ multiplex PCR assay. The clones in this table, taken by TCRdb from immuneACCESS, are in-frame only. Not every clone is retained; where verified, under half of the shortfall comes from an unresolved V gene, and the cause of the rest is unknown. Within this sample are roughly 68,000 clones, with roughly 80% of them counted one time only. The ten largest make up about 3.8% of the sample. The sample was PBMCs or T cells enriched from blood (not recorded which). These receptors were collected from a woman in her thirties or forties with acute COVID-19.

This chain links TRBV7-9 with TRBJ2-1; the match to TRBD1 covers 8 bases. The CDR3 loop spans 15 amino acids. Germline values: CDR1 SEHNR, CDR2 FQNEAQ (reference sequence). Trimming cost V 4 bases and J 4 bases; bases outside gene matches: 6. The CDR3: CASSYRQGPYNEQFF. DNA for the CDR3: TGTGCCAGCAGCTACCGACAGGGGCCTTACAATGAGCAGTTCTTC.

This clone showed up just a few times. V is TRBV6-2 or TRBV6-3 and J is TRBJ2-1; D gene uncertain. Trimming removed 7 bases at V and 0 bases at J, with 7 bases between. CDR1 and CDR2 (germline): MNHEY, SVGEGT. The CDR3 extends over 13 amino acids. The CDR3 DNA follows: TGTGCCAGCACCCCGAGCTCCTACAATGAGCAGTTCTTC. Translating gives CASTPSSYNEQFF.

The chain has TRBV10-3 and TRBJ1-6, with D possibly matching TRBD1 (6 bases). Per the germline V gene, CDR1 is ENHRY and CDR2 is SYGVKD. This CDR3 region has 15 residues. Trimming shortened V by 6 bases and J by 7 bases, and 16 bases separated the two germline ends. For the CDR3, the DNA is TGTGCCATCAGATCACAGGGAGAGGGGAATTCACCCCTCCACTTT. This sequence encodes CAIRSQGEGNSPLHF.